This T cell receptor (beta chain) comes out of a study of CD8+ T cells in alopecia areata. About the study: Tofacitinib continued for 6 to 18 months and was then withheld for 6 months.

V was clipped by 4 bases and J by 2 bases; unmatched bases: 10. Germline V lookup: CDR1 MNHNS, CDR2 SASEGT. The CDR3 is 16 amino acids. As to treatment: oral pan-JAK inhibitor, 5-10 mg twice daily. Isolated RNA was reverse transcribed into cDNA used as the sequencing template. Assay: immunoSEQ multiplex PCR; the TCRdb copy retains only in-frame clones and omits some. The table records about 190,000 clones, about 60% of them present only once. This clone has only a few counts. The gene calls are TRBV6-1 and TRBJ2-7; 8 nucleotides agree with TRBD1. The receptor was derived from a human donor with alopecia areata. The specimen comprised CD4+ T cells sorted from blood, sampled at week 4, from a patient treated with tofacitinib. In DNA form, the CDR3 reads TGTGCCAGCAGTGCTTCTGGACAGGGTTCCCCCTACGAGCAGTACTTC. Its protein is CASSASGQGSPYEQYF.